The next 31 T cell receptor beta chains were all read from a single sample in a study of PD-1 blockade in classical Hodgkin lymphoma. Some clones are missing from TCRdb's copy, which holds only in-frame ones; the method was immunoSEQ multiplex PCR. The data hold approximately 93,000 clones, with about three quarters observed a single time. Time point: cycle 4 day 1 (C4D1), after more than 5 weeks of nivolumab. Each patient's relapse followed autologous stem cell transplantation, and brentuximab vedotin exposure varied. Material: peripheral blood mononuclear cells (PBMCs), obtained before the fourth cycle of nivolumab. Receptors originate from a human donor with classical Hodgkin lymphoma.

J is TRBJ2-3 and V is TRBV4-1; perhaps TRBD2 as D (7 bases). Germline V gives CDR1 MGHRA, CDR2 YSYEKL. The CDR3 has 16 residues. The V end lost 3 bases, the J end lost 2 bases, and 15 bases lay between the germline ends. The CDR3, as DNA: TGCGCCAGCAGCCAGCGGGGCGGGGGCCCCACAGATACGCAGTATTTT. This encodes CASSQRGGGPTDTQYF.

The rearrangement links TRBV4-1 to TRBJ2-7, with TRBD1 identical over 8 bases. The length of the CDR3 is 15 residues. The germline CDR1 and CDR2 sequences are MGHRA and YSYEKL. The V and J ends lost 5 bases and 2 bases, in that order; junction bases with no gene match: 8. CDR3 in amino acids: CASSFGRQGTYEQYF. DNA of the CDR3: TGCGCCAGCAGCTTCGGGAGACAGGGGACCTACGAGCAGTACTTC.

The V call is TRBV7-6, the J call TRBJ2-5; possible D gene TRBD2, 5 bases. V gave up 2 bases and J gave up 5 bases, with 21 bases separating them. The CDR3 has 17 residues. Germline V CDR1 and CDR2: SGHVS, FNYEAQ. The CDR3, as DNA: TGTGCCAGCAGCTTATTTGCCCGGCGGGCCACCGCGGAGACCCAGTACTTC. Its translation: CASSLFARRATAETQYF.

This chain uses TRBV6-5 with TRBJ1-1; the match to TRBD1 covers 8 bases. The V gene end was trimmed by 0 bases and the J gene end by 3 bases; junction bases not matched to a gene: 6. The CDR3 is made up of 16 amino acids. Germline V gene sequence: CDR1 MNHEY, CDR2 SVGAGI. CDR3 sequence (DNA): TGTGCCAGCAGTTACTCGGCAGGGGGCCGTTACACTGAAGCTTTCTTT. Translated, it gives CASSYSAGGRYTEAFF.

This chain links TRBV13 with TRBJ2-7; 8 bases line up with TRBD1. V was pared by 5 bases and J by 1 base, with 16 bases of the junction left unmatched. This CDR3 is 18 amino acids long. Germline values: CDR1 PRHDT, CDR2 FYEKMQ (reference sequence). CDR3 amino acids: CASSPFIQDRGKSYEQYF. The CDR3 nucleotides read TGTGCCAGCAGCCCCTTTATACAAGACAGGGGAAAGTCCTACGAGCAGTACTTC.

The V and J genes are TRBV19 and TRBJ2-2, with 10 bases that match TRBD1. V was pared by 6 bases and J by 3 bases, with 4 bases of the junction left unmatched. Germline-derived CDR1 and CDR2 are LNHDA and SQIVND (reference sequence). The CDR3 extends over 15 amino acids. CDR3 sequence reads: CASSPGTGDTGELFF. CDR3 bases: TGTGCCAGTAGCCCCGGGACAGGGGACACCGGGGAGCTGTTTTTT.

The gene calls are TRBV18 and TRBJ2-5; 7 bases align to TRBD1. V shed 3 bases and J 4 bases; nucleotides not matched to a gene: 11. The CDR3 is made up of 16 amino acids. Germline CDR1 reads KGHSH; CDR2 reads LQKENI. In DNA form, the CDR3 reads TGTGCCAGCTCACCCCTCCCCGAGAGGGGGCTAGAGACCCAGTACTTC. It specifies CASSPLPERGLETQYF.

This clone came up a few times. The chain has TRBV10-3 and TRBJ1-5; no clear D gene. V lost 4 bases, J lost 0 bases, and 4 bases lay in between. The CDR3 consists of 13 residues. Germline V gene data show CDR1 as ENHRY and CDR2 as SYGVKD. CDR3 protein: CAISVGSNQPQHF. In nucleotides, the CDR3 is TGTGCCATCAGTGTTGGTAGCAATCAGCCCCAGCATTTT.

The chain joins TRBV18 to TRBJ2-1, with TRBD2 matching 10 bases. Germline CDR1 and CDR2: KGHSH and LQKENI. CDR3 length: 15 amino acids. J was trimmed by 3 bases and V by 6 bases; bases with no gene match: 5. In DNA, the CDR3 is TGTGCCAGCTCCCTAACTAGCGGGGACTACAATGAGCAGTTCTTC. This codes for CASSLTSGDYNEQFF.

The chain combines TRBV9 with TRBJ2-2, with 7 bases lining up with TRBD2. The CDR3 consists of 14 residues. Germline V gives CDR1 SGDLS, CDR2 YYNGEE. With 4 bases clipped from V and 7 bases from J, the junction kept 7 bases outside the gene matches. CDR3 in amino acids: CASSTRTSSGELFF. In DNA, the CDR3 is TGTGCCAGCAGCACCCGGACTAGTAGCGGGGAGCTGTTTTTT.

The chain combines TRBV5-1 with TRBJ2-7, with a possible D match to TRBD1 (7 bases). The V and J ends lost 4 bases and 5 bases respectively, with 13 bases between them. The germline V gene encodes CDR1 SGHRS and CDR2 YFSETQ. This CDR3 has 13 residues. CDR3 DNA sequence: TGCGCCAGCAGCCCCAGGGGGGCTCACGAGCAGTACTTC. This codes for CASSPRGAHEQYF. Full variable domain (rest looked up from reference TRBV5-1 and TRBJ2-7): KAGVTQTPRYLIKTRGQQVTLSCSPISGHRSVSWYQQTPGQGLQFLFEYFSETQRNKGNFPGRFSGRQFSNSRSEMNVSTLELGDSALYLCASSPRGAHEQYFGPGTRLTVT.

V gene TRBV27 combines with J gene TRBJ2-7; 8 bases agree with TRBD1. The CDR3 length is 16 residues. V gave up 5 bases and J gave up 6 bases; unmatched junction bases: 15. The germline V gene encodes CDR1 MNHEY and CDR2 SMNVEV (reference sequence). CDR3 in amino acids: CASSPAPGGFPSEQYF. The DNA for the CDR3 is TGTGCCAGCAGTCCGGCTCCAGGGGGCTTTCCCTCCGAGCAGTACTTC.

The chain links TRBV7-9 to TRBJ1-5; perhaps TRBD1 as D (5 bases). Deletions cut 2 bases from V and 4 bases from J, with 9 bases between. Germline V gene lookup returns CDR1 SEHNR and CDR2 FQNEAQ (reference sequence). The CDR3 has 14 amino acids. Written as DNA, the CDR3 is TGTGCCAGCAGCTTAACAGGATCGAATCAGCCCCAGCATTTT. It is translated as CASSLTGSNQPQHF.

The rearrangement joins TRBV5-1 to TRBJ1-6; 9 bases align to TRBD1. Germline V gene lookup returns CDR1 SGHRS and CDR2 YFSETQ. Trimming took 3 bases from V and 6 from J; bases not matched to a gene: 4. The CDR3 covers 15 residues. CDR3 residues: CASSSQGAGNSPLHF. Here the CDR3 DNA reads TGCGCCAGCAGCTCACAGGGGGCAGGTAATTCACCCCTCCACTTT.

The chain combines TRBV7-6 with TRBJ2-7; D is unresolved. From germline, CDR1 is SGHVS and CDR2 FNYEAQ. This CDR3 comprises 17 residues. The V and J ends lost 3 bases and 4 bases respectively, with 22 bases between them. CDR3 in DNA: TGTGCCAGCAGCTTTATCGATTTAGGGCAGATAGTATACGAGCAGTACTTC. Translated: CASSFIDLGQIVYEQYF.

The chain is built from TRBV18 and TRBJ1-2, with 7 bases aligning to TRBD1. V was clipped by 3 bases and J by 8 bases; unmatched bases: 12. The CDR3 loop spans 15 amino acids. The V gene's germline CDR1 is KGHSH and CDR2 LQKENI. CDR3 loop: CASSPLGTAHWGYTF. Here the CDR3 DNA reads TGTGCCAGCTCACCGCTTGGGACAGCGCATTGGGGCTACACCTTC.

This clone showed up just a few times. The chain carries TRBV19 and TRBJ2-5, with D possibly being TRBD1 (6 bases). Germline CDR1 and CDR2: LNHDA and SQIVND (reference sequence). V was cut by 7 bases and J by 2 bases, with 17 bases left in between. This CDR3 has 15 residues. The CDR3 DNA reads TGTGCCAGTATGTTCAACAGGGCGGGTCAAGAGACCCAGTACTTC. Its protein is CASMFNRAGQETQYF.

The chain recombines TRBV5-6 with TRBJ2-2; 9 nucleotides align to TRBD1. This CDR3 has 13 amino acids. The V segment lost 3 bases and the J segment 6 bases; nucleotides outside the gene matches: 0. Germline V gives CDR1 SGHDT, CDR2 YYEEEE. CDR3 DNA sequence: TGTGCCAGCAGCTGGACAGGGGCCGGGGAGCTGTTTTTT. Protein product: CASSWTGAGELFF.

This rearrangement joins TRBV7-2 to TRBJ2-7; 11 nucleotides match TRBD2. V gave up 6 bases and J gave up 0 bases; unmatched junction bases: 4. CDR3 length: 15 amino acids. CDR1 and CDR2 from the germline V gene are SGHTA and FQGNSA. The CDR3 coding sequence is TGTGCCAGCAGGCCACTAGCGGGAGCCTCCTACGAGCAGTACTTC. Translated: CASRPLAGASYEQYF.

This clone was counted once. V is TRBV4-2 and J is TRBJ2-3; D may correspond to TRBD1 or TRBD2 (6 bases each). CDR3 length equals 16 residues. V was pared by 0 bases and J by 1 base, with 11 bases between. Germline V gene lookup returns CDR1 LGHNA and CDR2 YNFKEQ. CDR3 protein: CASSQEGGRGTDTQYF. CDR3 bases: TGTGCCAGCAGCCAAGAGGGGGGCCGGGGCACAGATACGCAGTATTTT.

The V gene is TRBV29-1, the J gene TRBJ2-7; 11 bases align to TRBD1. The CDR3 length is 14 residues. CDR1 and CDR2 (germline): SQVTM, ANQGSEA. The J segment lost 2 bases and the V segment lost 6 bases, leaving 6 bases of the junction unmatched. CDR3 sequence: CSVGQGASAYEQYF. The DNA of the CDR3 is TGCAGCGTCGGACAGGGGGCAAGCGCCTACGAGCAGTACTTC.

J is TRBJ1-3 and V is TRBV7-8; D is unresolved. The V end lost 1 base, the J end lost 3 bases, and 13 bases lay between the germline ends. CDR1 is SGHVS and CDR2 is FQNEAQ in the germline V gene. The CDR3 is 16 residues long. The CDR3 DNA is TGTGCCAGCAGCTTAGGAGCGGCAGGCTATGGAAACACCATATATTTT. It translates to CASSLGAAGYGNTIYF.

The chain links TRBV4-1 to TRBJ2-3; 7 nucleotides match TRBD1. CDR1 and CDR2 (germline): MGHRA, YSYEKL. The CDR3 length is 16 residues. V trimming: 1 base; J trimming: 2 bases; junction bases outside the gene matches: 6. CDR3 DNA: TGCGCCAGCAGCCAAGTTACAGGGGTTGTCACAGATACGCAGTATTTT. It is translated as CASSQVTGVVTDTQYF.

V gene TRBV6-1 combines with J gene TRBJ1-2; tentatively, D is TRBD1 (5 bases). The V and J ends lost 1 base and 5 bases respectively, with 14 bases between them. Germline CDR1 reads MNHNS; CDR2 reads SASEGT. The length of the CDR3 is 15 residues. CDR3 region: CASSEVGGTRYGYTF. The CDR3 coding sequence is TGTGCCAGCAGTGAAGTCGGGGGGACTAGGTATGGCTACACCTTC.

A word on this clone: The junction differs from germline at one of its ends, possibly a read error. This chain joins TRBV7-2 and TRBJ1-3; D is perhaps TRBD1 (5 bases). In germline, CDR1 is SGHTA, CDR2 FQGNSA. The CDR3 length is 15 residues. CDR3 sequence (DNA): TGCGCCAGCAGCCAAGACCGGGACTCCAGCTCCCTTTTATATTTT. This codes for CASSQDRDSSSLLYF.

The genes are TRBV6-1 and TRBJ1-5; no clear D. Germline loops: CDR1 MNHNS, CDR2 SASEGT. Trimming stripped 7 bases from V and 2 bases from J, with 12 bases between. The CDR3 totals 14 residues. CDR3 protein: CASTWDSGNQPQHF. As DNA, the CDR3 is TGTGCCAGCACCTGGGATTCGGGCAATCAGCCCCAGCATTTT.

CDR3 in amino acids: CASSYFAGWGPDTQYF. CDR3 sequence (DNA): TGTGCCAGCAGTTATTTCGCAGGGTGGGGGCCAGATACGCAGTATTTT. The V call is TRBV27, the J call TRBJ2-3; maybe TRBD1 (6 bases). V was shortened by 4 bases and J by 4 bases, with 18 bases between the two germline ends. The CDR3 totals 16 residues. The germline V gene encodes CDR1 MNHEY and CDR2 SMNVEV (reference sequence).

This clone was seen repeatedly, ten times or more. The V and J genes are TRBV5-1 and TRBJ2-2, with 9 bases that match TRBD1. Germline V gives CDR1 SGHRS, CDR2 YFSETQ. The trim removed 4 bases at V and 3 bases at J, leaving 7 bases unmatched. This CDR3 has 16 amino acids. The CDR3 loop reads CASSLRQGVYTGELFF. CDR3 DNA sequence: TGCGCCAGCAGCCTACGACAGGGGGTATACACCGGGGAGCTGTTTTTT.

This chain connects TRBV9 to TRBJ1-6; possible D gene TRBD1, 5 bases. The germline V and J ends were trimmed by 3 bases and 0 bases, with 7 bases remaining between them. The germline gives CDR1 SGDLS, CDR2 YYNGEE. The CDR3 extends over 15 amino acids. The CDR3 is CASSGGSSYNSPLHF. The DNA for the CDR3 is TGTGCCAGCAGCGGGGGGAGCTCCTATAATTCACCCCTCCACTTT. Full variable domain (missing parts from reference TRBV9 and TRBJ1-6): DSGVTQTPKHLITATGQRVTLRCSPRSGDLSVYWYQQSLDQGLQFLIQYYNGEERAKGNILERFSAQQFPDLHSELNLSSLELGDSALYFCASSGGSSYNSPLHFGNGTRLTVT.

This sequence joins TRBV7-3 and TRBJ1-6; D remains unclear. The CDR3 extends over 13 amino acids. Germline V lookup: CDR1 SGHTA, CDR2 FQGTGA. V shed 0 bases and J shed 9 bases, with 6 bases lying between them. The CDR3 sequence: CASSLTVSSPLHF. CDR3 in DNA: TGTGCCAGCAGCTTAACGGTCAGTTCACCCCTCCACTTT.

This clone was seen a single time. The chain employs TRBV28 and TRBJ1-5; TRBD1 matches at 7 bases. With V trimmed by 1 base and J by 4 bases, 4 bases remained unmatched. In germline, CDR1 is MDHEN, CDR2 SYDVKM. The CDR3 runs 15 residues. The CDR3 loop is CASSLLARGNQPQHF. The CDR3 region has the DNA TGTGCCAGCAGTTTATTGGCCAGGGGGAATCAGCCCCAGCATTTT.